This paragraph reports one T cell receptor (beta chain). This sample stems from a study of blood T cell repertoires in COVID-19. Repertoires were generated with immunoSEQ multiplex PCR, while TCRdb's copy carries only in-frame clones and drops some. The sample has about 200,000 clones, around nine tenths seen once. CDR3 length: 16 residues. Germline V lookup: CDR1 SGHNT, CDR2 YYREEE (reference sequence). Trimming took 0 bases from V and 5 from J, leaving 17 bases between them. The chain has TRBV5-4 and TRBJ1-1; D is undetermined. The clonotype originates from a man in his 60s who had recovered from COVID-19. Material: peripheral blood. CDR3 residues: CASSLEISRPQTEAFF. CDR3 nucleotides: TGTGCCAGCAGCTTGGAGATAAGTCGTCCTCAGACTGAAGCTTTCTTT.